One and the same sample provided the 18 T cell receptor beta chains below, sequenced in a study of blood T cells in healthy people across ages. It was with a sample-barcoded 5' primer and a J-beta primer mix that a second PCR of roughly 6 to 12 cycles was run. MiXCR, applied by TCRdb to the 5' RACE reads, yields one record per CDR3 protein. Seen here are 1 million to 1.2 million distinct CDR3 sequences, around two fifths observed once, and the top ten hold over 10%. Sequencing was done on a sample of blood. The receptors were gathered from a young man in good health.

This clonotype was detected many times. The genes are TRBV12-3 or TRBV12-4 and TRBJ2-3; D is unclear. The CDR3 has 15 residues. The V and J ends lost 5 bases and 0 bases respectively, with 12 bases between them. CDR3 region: CASSPRDPSTDTQYF. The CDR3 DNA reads TGTGCCAGCAGTCCCAGAGACCCTAGCACAGATACGCAGTATTTT.

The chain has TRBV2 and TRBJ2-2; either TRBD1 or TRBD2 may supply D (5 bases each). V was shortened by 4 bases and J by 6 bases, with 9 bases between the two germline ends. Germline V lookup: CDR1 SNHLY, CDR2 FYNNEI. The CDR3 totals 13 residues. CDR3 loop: CASSGEGSGELFF. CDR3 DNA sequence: TGTGCCAGCAGTGGCGAGGGGTCCGGGGAGCTGTTTTTT.

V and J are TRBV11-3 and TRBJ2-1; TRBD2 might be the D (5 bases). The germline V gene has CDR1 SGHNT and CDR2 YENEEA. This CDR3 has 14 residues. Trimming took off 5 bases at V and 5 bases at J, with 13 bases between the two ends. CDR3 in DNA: TGTGCCAGCAGCCCGGGTGTGGGAGACAATGAGCAGTTCTTC. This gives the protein CASSPGVGDNEQFF.

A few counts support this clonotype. The CDR3 loop is CSVVGRGETQYF. CDR3 nucleotide sequence: TGCAGCGTTGTTGGCAGGGGAGAGACCCAGTACTTC. The genes are TRBV29-1 and TRBJ2-5; tentatively, D is TRBD1 (6 bases). The germline CDR1 and CDR2 sequences are SQVTM and ANQGSEA. This CDR3 region has 12 residues. V was trimmed by 4 bases and J by 4 bases, leaving 10 bases between them.

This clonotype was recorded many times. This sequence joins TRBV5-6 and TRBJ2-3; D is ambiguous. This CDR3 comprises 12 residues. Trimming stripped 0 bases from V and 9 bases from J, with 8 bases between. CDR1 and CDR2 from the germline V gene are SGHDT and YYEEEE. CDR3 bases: TGTGCCAGCAGCTTGGGCTATGACACGCAGTATTTT. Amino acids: CASSLGYDTQYF.

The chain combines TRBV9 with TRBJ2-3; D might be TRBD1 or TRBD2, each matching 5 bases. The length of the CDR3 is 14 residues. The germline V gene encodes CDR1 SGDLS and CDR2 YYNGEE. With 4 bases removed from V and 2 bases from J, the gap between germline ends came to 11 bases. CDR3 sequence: CASSTGQYTDTQYF. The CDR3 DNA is TGTGCCAGCAGCACGGGGCAGTACACAGATACGCAGTATTTT.

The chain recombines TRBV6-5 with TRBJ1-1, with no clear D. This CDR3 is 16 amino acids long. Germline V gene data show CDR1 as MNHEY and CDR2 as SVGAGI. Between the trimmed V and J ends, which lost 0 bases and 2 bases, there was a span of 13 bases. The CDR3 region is CASSYSRRLGNTEAFF. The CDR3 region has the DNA TGTGCCAGCAGTTACTCGAGACGCTTGGGTAACACTGAAGCTTTCTTT.

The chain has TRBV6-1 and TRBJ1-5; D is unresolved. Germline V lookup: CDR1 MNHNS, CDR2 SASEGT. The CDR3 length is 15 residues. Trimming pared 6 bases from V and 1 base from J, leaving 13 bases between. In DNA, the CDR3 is TGTGCCAGCAGAGCCGTCAGTGGGAGCAATCAGCCCCAGCATTTT. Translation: CASRAVSGSNQPQHF.

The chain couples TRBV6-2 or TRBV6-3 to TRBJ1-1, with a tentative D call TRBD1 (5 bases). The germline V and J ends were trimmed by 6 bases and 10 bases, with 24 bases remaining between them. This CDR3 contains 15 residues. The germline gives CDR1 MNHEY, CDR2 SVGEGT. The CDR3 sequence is CASRLRDPSGSVAFF. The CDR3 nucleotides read TGTGCCAGCAGACTCCGGGACCCTAGCGGTTCTGTAGCTTTCTTT.

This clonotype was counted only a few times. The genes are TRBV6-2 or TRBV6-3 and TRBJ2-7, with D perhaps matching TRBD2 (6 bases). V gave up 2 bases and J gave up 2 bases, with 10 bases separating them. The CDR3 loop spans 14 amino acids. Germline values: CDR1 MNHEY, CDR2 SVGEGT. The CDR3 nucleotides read TGTGCCAGCAGTTACGGCGGGGCCACCTACGAGCAGTACTTC. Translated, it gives CASSYGGATYEQYF.

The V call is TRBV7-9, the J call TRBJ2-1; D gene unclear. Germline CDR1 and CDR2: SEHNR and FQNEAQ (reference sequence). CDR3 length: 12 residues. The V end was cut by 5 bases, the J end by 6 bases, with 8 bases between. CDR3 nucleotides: TGTGCCAGCAGCCCCAAGAGCAATGAGCAGTTCTTC. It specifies CASSPKSNEQFF.

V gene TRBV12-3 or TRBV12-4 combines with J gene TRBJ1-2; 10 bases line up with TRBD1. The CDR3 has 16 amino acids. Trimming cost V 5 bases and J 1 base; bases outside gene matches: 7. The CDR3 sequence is CASSRGQGMINYGYTF. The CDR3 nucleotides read TGTGCCAGCAGTCGGGGACAGGGGATGATTAACTATGGCTACACCTTC.

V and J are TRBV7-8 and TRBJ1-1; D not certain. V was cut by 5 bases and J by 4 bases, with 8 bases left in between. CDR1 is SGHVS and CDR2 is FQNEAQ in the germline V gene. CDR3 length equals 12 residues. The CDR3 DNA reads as TGTGCCAGCAGCCCAACCCTCACTGAAGCTTTCTTT. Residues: CASSPTLTEAFF. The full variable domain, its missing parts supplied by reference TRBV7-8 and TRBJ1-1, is GAGVSQSPRYKVAKRGQDVALRCDPISGHVSLFWYQQALGQGPEFLTYFQNEAQLDKSGLPSDRFFAERPEGSVSTLKIQRTQQEDSAVYLCASSPTLTEAFFGQGTRLTVV.

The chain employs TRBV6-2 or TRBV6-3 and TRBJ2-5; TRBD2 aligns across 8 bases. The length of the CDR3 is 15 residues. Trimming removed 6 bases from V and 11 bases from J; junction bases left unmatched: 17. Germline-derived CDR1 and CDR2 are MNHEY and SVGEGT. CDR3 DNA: TGTGCCAGCAGACTCGGACTAGCCCCCAACAATGAGCAGTACTTC. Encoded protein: CASRLGLAPNNEQYF.

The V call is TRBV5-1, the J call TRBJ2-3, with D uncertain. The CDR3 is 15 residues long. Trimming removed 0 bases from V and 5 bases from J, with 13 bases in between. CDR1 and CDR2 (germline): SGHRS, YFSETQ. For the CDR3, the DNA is TGCGCCAGCAGCTTGGGGCAGGTGGTGGTAGATACGCAGTATTTT. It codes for CASSLGQVVVDTQYF.

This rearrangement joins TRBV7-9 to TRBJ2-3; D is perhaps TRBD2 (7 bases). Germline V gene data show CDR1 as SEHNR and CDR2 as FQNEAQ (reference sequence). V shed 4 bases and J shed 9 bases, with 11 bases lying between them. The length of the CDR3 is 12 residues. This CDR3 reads CASSSRGGTQYF. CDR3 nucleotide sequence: TGTGCCAGCAGCTCTAGGGGGGGGACGCAGTATTTT.

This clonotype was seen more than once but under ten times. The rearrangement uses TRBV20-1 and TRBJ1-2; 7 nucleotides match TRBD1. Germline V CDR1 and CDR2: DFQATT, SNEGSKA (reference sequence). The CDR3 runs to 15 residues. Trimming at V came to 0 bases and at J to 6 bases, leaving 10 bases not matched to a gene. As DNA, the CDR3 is TGCAGTGCTAGAGATCGGGAGGGGGCGGCAAATGGCTACACCTTC. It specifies CSARDREGAANGYTF.

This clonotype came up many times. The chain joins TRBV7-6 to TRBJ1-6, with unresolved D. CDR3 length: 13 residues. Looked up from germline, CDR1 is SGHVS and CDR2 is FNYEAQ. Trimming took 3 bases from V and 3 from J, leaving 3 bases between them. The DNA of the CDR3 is TGTGCCAGCAGCTTCGACTATAATTCACCCCTCCACTTT. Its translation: CASSFDYNSPLHF.